Following are 24 T cell receptor beta chains from one sample sequenced in a study of T cells in women clearing cervical HPV infection. The repertoire was sequenced with immunoSEQ multiplex PCR; TCRdb's copy has only in-frame clones and lacks some. The sample totals tens of thousands of clones; its top ten clones hold about 6.4%. Sequenced: blood buffy coat. All receptors come from a woman aged 18 to 75 with a cervical HPV16 infection that either progressed to CIN3+ or cleared (not recorded which).

As concerns this clone: The read halts 3 residues ahead of the CDR3 end, with the missing end drawn from the germline J gene. This chain connects TRBV30 to TRBJ2-1; the D gene is possibly TRBD2 (5 bases). There are 14 residues in the CDR3. V was clipped by 1 base and J by 3 bases, with 10 bases between them. Germline lookup yields CDR1 GTSNPN and CDR2 SVGIG (reference sequence). CDR3 sequence: CAWSGSSVYNEQFF. Partial CDR3 DNA: TGTGCCTGGAGTGGGAGTAGCGTCTACAATGAG. Based on the CDR3 plus reference TRBV30 and TRBJ2-1, the full variable domain is SQTIHQWPATLVQPVGSPLSLECTVEGTSNPNLYWYRQAAGRGLQLLFYSVGIGQISSEVPQNLSASRPQDRQFILSSKKLLLSDSGFYLCAWSGSSVYNEQFFGPGTRLTVL.

Points on this clone: The CDR3 extends 3 residues past the end of the read, so its final part is completed from the germline J gene. The chain carries TRBV19 and TRBJ1-2; 10 bases map to TRBD1. Looked up from germline, CDR1 is LNHDA and CDR2 is SQIVND (reference sequence). This CDR3 comprises 15 residues. After removal of 10 bases from V and 6 bases from J, the junction contained 14 bases not matched to a gene. The part of the CDR3 DNA that was read is TGTGCCACCACCCCCGACAGGGGGCGAAAGGATGGC. It translates to CATTPDRGRKDG. The full CDR3 is CATTPDRGRKDGYTF.

As for this clone: The read falls 3 residues short of the CDR3 end, and the missing part is taken from the germline J gene. The chain has TRBV6-4 and TRBJ2-3; possible D gene TRBD1, 6 bases. From germline, CDR1 is MRHNA and CDR2 SNTAGT. CDR3 size: 16 residues. V was cut by 2 bases and J by 1 base, with 13 bases left in between. The CDR3 sequence is CASSDDRGSGTDTQYF. Incomplete CDR3 DNA: TGTGCCAGCAGTGACGATAGGGGGTCAGGCACAGATACG.

In the case of this clone: The read gets to within 3 residues of the CDR3 end, and the germline J gene fills in the rest. This chain uses TRBV5-1 with TRBJ1-4; 8 positions agree with TRBD1. The V segment lost 4 bases and the J segment 4 bases; nucleotides outside the gene matches: 3. Germline CDR1 SGHRS, CDR2 YFSETQ. The CDR3 length is 14 residues. This chain's CDR3 is CASSPGGGNEKLFF. Incomplete CDR3 DNA: TGCGCCAGCAGCCCAGGGGGCGGTAATGAAAAA.

A word on this clone: Read data end 3 residues before the CDR3 end; the end is taken from the germline J gene. The genes are TRBV20-1 and TRBJ1-1; D is ambiguous. V was cut by 3 bases and J by 5 bases, with 7 bases left in between. The CDR3 sequence is 11 residues long. CDR1 is DFQATT and CDR2 is SNEGSKA in the germline V gene (reference sequence). CDR3 loop: CSARTWTEAFF. Incomplete CDR3 DNA: TGCAGTGCTAGGACATGGACTGAA.

About this clone itself: With the read ending 3 residues before the CDR3 end, the germline J gene is used to fill in that end. The rearrangement links TRBV6-1 to TRBJ2-1; 7 bases are a match to TRBD2. Germline V gene sequence: CDR1 MNHNS, CDR2 SASEGT. The CDR3 has 16 residues. V gave up 3 bases and J gave up 2 bases; unmatched junction bases: 7. CDR3 DNA, as far as it was read: TGTGCCAGCAGTGAGCTCCCTAGCGGCGCCTACAATGAG. Its translation: CASSELPSGAYNE. The whole CDR3 sequence is CASSELPSGAYNEQFF.

Notes on this clone: The read comes to an end 3 residues before the CDR3 does, leaving the germline J gene to fill in the end. The chain has TRBV20-1 and TRBJ2-7; 8 bases are a match to TRBD2. V shed 2 bases, J shed 0 bases, and the junction held 6 bases outside the gene matches. Germline V gene data show CDR1 as DFQATT and CDR2 as SNEGSKA (reference sequence). CDR3 length: 15 amino acids. The CDR3: CSARRRLATSYEQYF. The part of the CDR3 DNA that was read is TGCAGTGCTAGACGCCGACTAGCGACCTCCTACGAG.

On this clone: The CDR3 end is not reached by the read, which stops 3 residues before it; the germline J gene fills it in. The rearrangement joins TRBV4-1 to TRBJ2-7, with 7 positions matching TRBD1. CDR3 size: 14 residues. The junction had 5 bases not matched to a gene; V was cut back by 4 bases and J by 2 bases. Germline V lookup: CDR1 MGHRA, CDR2 YSYEKL. CDR3 DNA (partial): TGCGCCAGCAGCCGCACGACAGGGCCCTACGAG. It yields the protein CASSRTTGPYE. The complete CDR3 reads CASSRTTGPYEQYF.

A remark on this clone: The read ends 3 residues shy of where the CDR3 ends; the end is completed using the germline J gene. The V gene is TRBV20-1, the J gene TRBJ2-2; either TRBD1 or TRBD2 may supply D (7 bases each). Trimming left V 6 bases short and J 6 bases short, with 14 bases between. Germline V gene sequence: CDR1 DFQATT, CDR2 SNEGSKA (reference sequence). This CDR3 has 13 amino acids. CDR3 bases read: TGCAGTGCCTCGACAGGGAGGGCCGGGGAG. Its translation is CSASTGRAGE. The complete CDR3 sequence is CSASTGRAGELFF.

Of note for this clone: Read coverage stops 3 residues before the CDR3 terminus; the germline J gene supplies the remainder. This chain uses TRBV6-1 with TRBJ2-5; D not certain. The germline V gene encodes CDR1 MNHNS and CDR2 SASEGT. V was pared by 3 bases and J by 2 bases, with 10 bases between. The CDR3 spans 14 residues. The sequenced CDR3 bases are TGTGCCAGCAGTGAGTTAGGGTTTCAAGAGACC. Translating gives CASSELGFQET. The whole CDR3 sequence is CASSELGFQETQYF.

Turning to this clone: The read terminates 3 residues ahead of where the CDR3 ends, so the germline J gene completes it. The genes are TRBV6-1 and TRBJ1-6; D is unresolved. There are 15 residues in the CDR3. The V end was cut by 2 bases, the J end by 9 bases, with 14 bases between. The germline gives CDR1 MNHNS, CDR2 SASEGT. The CDR3 is CASSEIGGRSSPLHF. CDR3 DNA (partial): TGTGCCAGCAGTGAAATCGGAGGGCGATCTTCACCC.

As for this clone: This same CDR3 is encoded by further DNA sequences in the sample. Here the CDR3 reads CSARPTGDSSYEQYF. The sequenced part of the CDR3 DNA is TGCAGTGCTAGGCCTACAGGGGACTCCTCCTACGAG. This rearrangement joins TRBV20-1 to TRBJ2-7; D perhaps matches TRBD1 (7 bases). Read sequence stops 3 residues before the CDR3 end, and the germline J gene provides the missing end. This CDR3 comprises 15 residues. V lost 3 bases and J 0 bases, leaving 15 bases between the germline ends. Germline V gene lookup returns CDR1 DFQATT and CDR2 SNEGSKA (reference sequence).

With respect to this clone: The CDR3 extends 3 residues past the end of the read, so its final part is completed from the germline J gene. The chain has TRBV19 and TRBJ2-7; no definite D call. Trimming stripped 1 base from V and 2 bases from J, with 15 bases between. The CDR3 extends over 16 amino acids. The germline V gene has CDR1 LNHDA and CDR2 SQIVND (reference sequence). The DNA read from the CDR3 is TGTGCCAGTAGTATAGTGGGCAGCCTTCAAACCTACGAG. Its protein is CASSIVGSLQTYE. The full CDR3 reads CASSIVGSLQTYEQYF. Supplemented by reference TRBV19 and TRBJ2-7, the full variable domain reads DGGITQSPKYLFRKEGQNVTLSCEQNLNHDAMYWYRQDPGQGLRLIYYSQIVNDFQKGDIAEGYSVSREKKESFPLTVTSAQKNPTAFYLCASSIVGSLQTYEQYFGPGTRLTVT.

Turning to this clone: The read terminates 3 residues before the CDR3 end, so the remaining end is supplied by the germline J gene. This chain links TRBV5-1 with TRBJ2-3; 8 positions match TRBD2. This CDR3 is built from 14 residues. Per germline, CDR1 SGHRS and CDR2 YFSETQ. Trimming cost V 2 bases and J 6 bases; bases outside gene matches: 5. The sequenced CDR3 bases are TGCGCCAGCAGCTTACCGGGGGGGCCGGATACG. Its translation is CASSLPGGPDT. The CDR3, in full, reads CASSLPGGPDTQYF.

As for this clone: The CDR3 goes on 3 residues after the read ends, and that part is filled in from the germline J gene. The chain joins TRBV19 to TRBJ1-4, with 8 bases lining up with TRBD1. Germline V lookup: CDR1 LNHDA, CDR2 SQIVND (reference sequence). The ends lost 8 bases at V and 8 bases at J; junction bases unmatched: 10. This CDR3 is 14 amino acids long. The DNA read from the CDR3 is TGTGCCAGTCGACTCCAGGGGGCAGGAGAAAAA. Protein product: CASRLQGAGEK. The CDR3 in its entirety is CASRLQGAGEKLFF.

Comments on this clone: The observed sequence ends 3 residues before the CDR3 terminus, with the missing tail filled in from the germline J gene. The rearrangement joins TRBV4-1 to TRBJ2-2; the D gene is possibly TRBD1 (6 bases). CDR3 length: 15 amino acids. CDR1 MGHRA and CDR2 YSYEKL come from the germline V gene. V lost 8 bases and J 0 bases, leaving 13 bases between the germline ends. Partial CDR3 DNA: TGCGCCAGCTCCGGGGACAACTCGAACACCGGGGAG. It specifies CASSGDNSNTGE. Given in full, the CDR3 is CASSGDNSNTGELFF.

Partial CDR3 DNA: TGCAGTGCTAGAGGAGCGGGGGACTACGAG. This translates into CSARGAGDYE. The CDR3, in full, reads CSARGAGDYEQYF. This rearrangement joins TRBV20-1 to TRBJ2-7, with 8 bases identical to TRBD2. The CDR3 end is not reached by the read, which stops 3 residues before it; the germline J gene fills it in. The CDR3 contains 13 residues. Losses at the gene ends were 1 base for V and 3 bases for J; bases not matched to a gene: 2. Germline CDR1 and CDR2: DFQATT and SNEGSKA (reference sequence).

On this clone itself: The junction differs from germline at one of its ends, possibly a read error. The read comes to an end 3 residues before the CDR3 does, leaving the germline J gene to fill in the end. The chain links TRBV5-6 to TRBJ2-7, with 9 bases fitting TRBD1. The germline CDR1 and CDR2 sequences are SGHDT and YYEEEE. The CDR3 extends over 15 amino acids. CDR3 DNA, as far as it was read: TGTGCCAGCAGATTGGGGGGGACAGGGTCTTACGAG. Its translation is CASRLGGTGSYE. The full CDR3 sequence reads CASRLGGTGSYEQYF.

As concerns this clone: Read coverage stops 3 residues before the CDR3 terminus; the germline J gene supplies the remainder. The gene calls are TRBV4-2 and TRBJ1-3; perhaps TRBD1 as D (6 bases). Per germline, CDR1 LGHNA and CDR2 YNFKEQ. V lost 1 base and J 7 bases, leaving 14 bases between the germline ends. CDR3 length: 15 amino acids. The CDR3 bases that were read are TGTGCCAGCAGCCAAGTCAGGGGTGAAGGTAACACC. Residues: CASSQVRGEGNT. The complete CDR3 protein is CASSQVRGEGNTIYF.

On this clone: The read terminates 3 residues ahead of where the CDR3 ends, so the germline J gene completes it. The chain joins TRBV9 to TRBJ1-3, with D hard to call. Germline assignment: CDR1 SGDLS and CDR2 YYNGEE. CDR3 length: 13 residues. With 0 bases removed from V and 4 bases from J, the gap between germline ends came to 5 bases. The CDR3 sequence is CASSVEGGNTIYF. The sequenced CDR3 bases are TGTGCCAGCAGCGTAGAAGGGGGAAACACC. Full variable domain (missing parts from reference TRBV9 and TRBJ1-3): DSGVTQTPKHLITATGQRVTLRCSPRSGDLSVYWYQQSLDQGLQFLIQYYNGEERAKGNILERFSAQQFPDLHSELNLSSLELGDSALYFCASSVEGGNTIYFGEGSWLTVV.

About this clone itself: The read is 3 residues too short to cover the CDR3 end, so that end is filled in from the germline J gene. This chain connects TRBV30 to TRBJ1-1; D uncertain. The CDR3 sequence is 13 residues long. V was cut by 0 bases and J by 1 base, with 6 bases left in between. Germline lookup yields CDR1 GTSNPN and CDR2 SVGIG (reference sequence). CDR3 region: CAWSVQGNTEAFF. CDR3 DNA (partial): TGTGCCTGGAGTGTTCAAGGGAACACTGAA. Variable domain in full (rest from reference TRBV30 and TRBJ1-1): SQTIHQWPATLVQPVGSPLSLECTVEGTSNPNLYWYRQAAGRGLQLLFYSVGIGQISSEVPQNLSASRPQDRQFILSSKKLLLSDSGFYLCAWSVQGNTEAFFGQGTRLTVV.

In regard to this clone: The read ends 3 residues early relative to the CDR3; the germline J gene fills the gap. The rearrangement links TRBV5-1 to TRBJ2-5; 9 bases match TRBD1. V was pared by 3 bases and J by 2 bases, with 2 bases of the junction left unmatched. CDR3 size: 14 residues. Germline loops: CDR1 SGHRS, CDR2 YFSETQ. CDR3 sequence: CASSWTGEQETQYF. CDR3 bases read: TGCGCCAGCAGCTGGACAGGGGAGCAAGAGACC.

Partial CDR3 DNA: TGCAGTGCTACTCCGGGACAGGGCCACTATGGC. It translates to CSATPGQGHYG. The whole CDR3 protein reads CSATPGQGHYGYTF. The rearrangement uses TRBV20-1 and TRBJ1-2, with 9 bases fitting TRBD1. The read is 3 residues too short to cover the CDR3 end, so that end is filled in from the germline J gene. CDR3 size: 14 residues. The junction had 6 bases not matched to a gene; V was cut back by 4 bases and J by 3 bases. Per the germline V gene, CDR1 is DFQATT and CDR2 is SNEGSKA (reference sequence).

The covered CDR3 bases are TGTGCCAGCTCAGACAGAAACAATGAG. Translation gives CASSDRNNE. The whole CDR3 reads CASSDRNNEQFF. The V call is TRBV18, the J call TRBJ2-1, with D possibly matching TRBD1 (5 bases). The observed sequence ends 3 residues before the CDR3 terminus, with the missing tail filled in from the germline J gene. Germline V CDR1 and CDR2: KGHSH, LQKENI. This CDR3 has 12 amino acids. Trimming took off 5 bases at V and 5 bases at J, with 7 bases between the two ends.